The T cell receptor (beta chain) described here comes from a study of CD8+ T cells in alopecia areata. Study as a whole: The share of scalp area affected provided the severity score for treated patients. Findings of the study overall: In lesional scalp, particularly from alopecia totalis/universalis, clonality was higher than in normal scalp.

There are 16 residues in the CDR3. Germline V gives CDR1 GTSNPN, CDR2 SVGIG (reference sequence). V shed 0 bases and J shed 2 bases, with 14 bases lying between them. Treatment: oral pan-JAK inhibitor, 5-10 mg twice daily. A remark on this clone: Antigen unknown.

Following extraction, RNA underwent reverse transcription to cDNA, which served as the sequencing template. The protocol was immunoSEQ multiplex PCR, while the TCRdb copy is restricted to in-frame clones and leaves out a portion. Seen here are 150,000 to 200,000 clones, just over 65% observed once, and the top ten hold 0.75% to 0.95%. Material: CD4+ T cells sorted from blood, obtained at week 4, from a patient treated with tofacitinib. The V and J genes are TRBV30 and TRBJ1-5, with D tentatively TRBD1 (5 bases). This clonotype was sampled from a human donor with alopecia areata. The DNA for the CDR3 is TGTGCCTGGAGTGTTATCGGGAGGGGAGGCAATCAGCCCCAGCATTTT. Translation: CAWSVIGRGGNQPQHF.